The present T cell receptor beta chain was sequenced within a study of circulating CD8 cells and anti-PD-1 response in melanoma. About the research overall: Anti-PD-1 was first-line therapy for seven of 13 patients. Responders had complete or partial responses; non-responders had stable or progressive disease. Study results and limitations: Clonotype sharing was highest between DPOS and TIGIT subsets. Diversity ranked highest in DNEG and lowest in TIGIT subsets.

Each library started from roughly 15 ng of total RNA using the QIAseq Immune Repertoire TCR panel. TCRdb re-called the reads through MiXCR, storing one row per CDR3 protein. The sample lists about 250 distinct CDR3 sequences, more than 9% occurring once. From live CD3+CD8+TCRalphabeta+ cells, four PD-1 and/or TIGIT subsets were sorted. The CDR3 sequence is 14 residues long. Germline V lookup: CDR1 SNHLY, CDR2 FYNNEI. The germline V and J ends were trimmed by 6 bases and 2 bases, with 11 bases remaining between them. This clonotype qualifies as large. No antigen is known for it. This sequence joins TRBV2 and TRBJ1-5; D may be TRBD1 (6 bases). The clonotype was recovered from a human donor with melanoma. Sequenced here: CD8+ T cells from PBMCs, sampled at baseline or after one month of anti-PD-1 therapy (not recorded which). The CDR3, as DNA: TGTGCCAGCAGGCGGAGGGGGGGCAATCAGCCCCAGCATTTT. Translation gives CASRRRGGNQPQHF.